The 5 T cell receptor beta chains below come from one sample, sequenced in a study of blood T cell repertoires in COVID-19. Here immunoSEQ multiplex PCR was the method, and the copy in TCRdb shows in-frame clones only, minus some. The table shows a few hundred thousand clones, with approximately 92% occurring only once. The sample consisted of peripheral blood. Receptors were obtained from a woman between 40 and 50 years old who had recovered from COVID-19.

In this sample, this clone turned up once. The chain has TRBV6-6 and TRBJ1-5, with D maybe TRBD1 (6 bases). This CDR3 comprises 17 residues. Deletions cut 5 bases from V and 2 bases from J, with 19 bases between. Germline assignment: CDR1 MNHNY and CDR2 SVGAGI (reference sequence). The chain's CDR3 is CASSRIQGLGGNQPQHF. In DNA form, the CDR3 reads TGTGCCAGCAGTCGCATTCAGGGGTTAGGGGGCAATCAGCCCCAGCATTTT.

The chain employs TRBV24-1 and TRBJ2-3, with D perhaps TRBD2 (5 bases). From germline, CDR1 is KGHDR and CDR2 SFDVKD. V was trimmed by 1 base and J by 5 bases, leaving 9 bases between them. This CDR3 is 14 amino acids long. Written as DNA, the CDR3 is TGTGCCACCAGTGATTTAGGTCGGGGAGATACGCAGTATTTT. Translating it yields CATSDLGRGDTQYF.

This clone was detected only once. The V gene is TRBV13, the J gene TRBJ1-1; no clear D. CDR1 and CDR2 from the germline V gene are PRHDT and FYEKMQ (reference sequence). V dropped 8 bases and J dropped 3 bases, with 25 bases sitting between them. This CDR3 is 17 amino acids long. The CDR3, as DNA: TGTGCCAGCTATTTTGGCGGTCCCCGGGGTAGGGACACTGAAGCTTTCTTT. Translated, it gives CASYFGGPRGRDTEAFF.

J is TRBJ1-4 and V is TRBV14; tentatively, D is TRBD1 (5 bases). Germline CDR1 and CDR2: SGHDN and FVKESK. CDR3 size: 16 residues. V dropped 1 base and J dropped 4 bases, with 13 bases sitting between them. CDR3 bases: TGTGCCAGCAGCCAAGGGGGGGTCGATTTTAATGAAAAACTGTTTTTT. Amino acid sequence: CASSQGGVDFNEKLFF.

V gene TRBV7-9 combines with J gene TRBJ2-1; TRBD1 agrees at 8 bases. The CDR3 has 18 amino acids. Germline-derived CDR1 and CDR2 are SEHNR and FQNEAQ (reference sequence). V lost 5 bases to trimming and J lost 3 bases; unmatched junction nucleotides: 15. CDR3 sequence reads: CASSPHPADRAYYNEQFF. The CDR3 DNA sequence: TGTGCCAGCAGCCCTCATCCGGCGGACAGGGCCTACTACAATGAGCAGTTCTTC. The entire variable domain, with the rest obtained from reference TRBV7-9 and TRBJ2-1, is as follows: DTGVSQNPRHKITKRGQNVTFRCDPISEHNRLYWYRQTLGQGPEFLTYFQNEAQLEKSRLLSDRFSAERPKGSFSTLEIQRTEQGDSAMYLCASSPHPADRAYYNEQFFGPGTRLTVL.